The clone carrying this TCR beta chain turned up a few times. The sample originates from a study of cytomegalovirus exposure and HLA in healthy donors. Study summary: Clustering assigned about 76% of the approximately 400 genotyped donors to the Caucasian-associated ancestry cluster.

In the PCR, 60 Vbeta and 13 Jbeta primers were used. This table comes from immunoSEQ multiplex PCR, and its TCRdb copy is limited to in-frame clones, with some not included. There are 100,000 or so clones in the sample; more than 60% occur only once, and 2% to 3% lies in the top ten. The clonotype was recovered from a female donor in good health and CMV-seronegative. Sequenced material: PBMCs.

This CDR3 reads CAISEGGSGNTIYF. DNA for the CDR3: TGTGCCATCAGTGAAGGGGGCTCTGGAAACACCATATATTTT. V gene TRBV10-3 combines with J gene TRBJ1-3, with D maybe TRBD1 (6 bases). Per germline, CDR1 ENHRY and CDR2 SYGVKD. With 3 bases removed from V and 0 bases from J, the gap between germline ends came to 6 bases. This CDR3 comprises 14 residues.